One and the same sample provided the 10 T cell receptor beta chains below, sequenced in a study of blood T cell repertoires in COVID-19. The protocol was immunoSEQ multiplex PCR, while the TCRdb copy is restricted to in-frame clones and leaves out a portion. The data show over 30,000 clones, less than 95% seen once. The specimen was peripheral blood. The receptor set was obtained from a man older than 75 with acute or convalescent COVID-19.

This chain links TRBV6-5 with TRBJ1-3; no firm D call. The CDR3 is 16 residues long. The germline CDR1 and CDR2 sequences are MNHEY and SVGAGI. V was cut by 0 bases and J by 0 bases, with 9 bases left in between. CDR3 sequence reads: CASSYSSGYSGNTIYF. CDR3 DNA sequence: TGTGCCAGCAGTTACTCATCAGGATACTCTGGAAACACCATATATTTT.

This chain uses TRBV3-1 (or the pseudogene TRBV3-2) with TRBJ2-5; 9 nucleotides agree with TRBD2. The CDR3 contains 16 residues. Germline values: CDR1 LGHDT, CDR2 YNNKEL (reference sequence). With 4 bases clipped from V and 0 bases from J, the junction kept 6 bases outside the gene matches. The CDR3 bases are TGTGCCAGCAGCCTAGGGACTAGCAGCGACCAAGAGACCCAGTACTTC. It is translated as CASSLGTSSDQETQYF.

The chain recombines TRBV18 with TRBJ2-2; D unresolved. V lost 8 bases and J 1 base, leaving 8 bases between the germline ends. In germline, CDR1 is KGHSH, CDR2 LQKENI. The CDR3 is made up of 13 amino acids. The CDR3 DNA sequence: TGTGCCAGCCAAGACAAGAACACCGGGGAGCTGTTTTTT. It encodes CASQDKNTGELFF. The whole variable domain, remainder taken from reference TRBV18 and TRBJ2-2, is NAGVMQNPRHLVRRRGQEARLRCSPMKGHSHVYWYRQLPEEGLKFMVYLQKENIIDESGMPKERFSAEFPKEGPSILRIQQVVRGDSAAYFCASQDKNTGELFFGEGSRLTVL.

The chain recombines TRBV30 with TRBJ2-7, with TRBD2 identical over 10 bases. V trimming: 6 bases; J trimming: 3 bases; junction bases outside the gene matches: 14. Per germline, CDR1 GTSNPN and CDR2 SVGIG (reference sequence). The CDR3 contains 16 residues. CDR3 region: CACTDWGSSGGYEQYF. CDR3 bases: TGTGCCTGTACCGACTGGGGCTCTAGCGGGGGCTACGAGCAGTACTTC.

The chain combines TRBV10-1 with TRBJ2-3, with D perhaps TRBD2 (7 bases). The length of the CDR3 is 15 residues. V lost 6 bases and J lost 6, with 19 bases in between. The germline V gene encodes CDR1 WNHNN and CDR2 SYGVQD (reference sequence). CDR3 loop: CASSNSWGGGDTQYF. CDR3 nucleotide sequence: TGCGCCAGCAGCAACTCTTGGGGGGGCGGCGATACGCAGTATTTT.

V and J are TRBV9 and TRBJ2-7; TRBD2 aligns across 8 bases. Germline V CDR1 and CDR2: SGDLS, YYNGEE. V trimming: 2 bases; J trimming: 3 bases; junction bases outside the gene matches: 7. The CDR3 extends over 15 amino acids. The CDR3 protein is CASSVSLAEGYEQYF. DNA for the CDR3: TGTGCCAGCAGCGTTTCACTAGCGGAAGGCTACGAGCAGTACTTC.

V is TRBV19 and J is TRBJ2-7; D is possibly TRBD1 (5 bases). In germline, CDR1 is LNHDA, CDR2 SQIVND (reference sequence). V dropped 8 bases and J dropped 3 bases, with 20 bases sitting between them. The CDR3 has 15 amino acids. The CDR3 loop reads CASRGQARGFYEQYF. Here the CDR3 DNA reads TGTGCCAGTCGAGGTCAGGCTAGGGGCTTCTACGAGCAGTACTTC.

The chain has TRBV24-1 and TRBJ1-2; unclear D gene. This CDR3 has 12 amino acids. In germline, CDR1 is KGHDR, CDR2 SFDVKD. V was shortened by 4 bases and J by 4 bases, with 6 bases between the two germline ends. CDR3 region: CATSDRRYGYTF. DNA for the CDR3: TGTGCCACCAGTGACAGGCGCTATGGCTACACCTTC.

The chain recombines TRBV5-1 with TRBJ1-2, with 10 nucleotides matching TRBD1. Germline CDR1 reads SGHRS; CDR2 reads YFSETQ. V lost 4 bases, J lost 6 bases, and 3 bases stayed unmatched. CDR3 length: 13 residues. The CDR3 reads CASSPTGGHGYTF. The CDR3, as DNA: TGCGCCAGCAGCCCGACAGGGGGCCATGGCTACACCTTC.

This chain links TRBV29-1 with TRBJ2-5, with 9 bases fitting TRBD2. The V segment lost 5 bases and the J segment 0 bases; nucleotides outside the gene matches: 4. The CDR3 consists of 14 residues. Germline lookup yields CDR1 SQVTM and CDR2 ANQGSEA. The CDR3 sequence is CSVSGGPYQETQYF. The CDR3 DNA sequence: TGCAGCGTTAGCGGGGGGCCGTACCAAGAGACCCAGTACTTC.